This T cell receptor beta chain originates from a study of blood T cell repertoires in COVID-19. For the study at large: PBMCs, B-cell-depleted T cells, or T cells were the source of the cDNA or gDNA that made up the material.

Per the original data handling: Nucleated cell counts were estimated from reference gene primer amplification. Sequencing was performed with immunoSEQ multiplex PCR; in TCRdb, only in-frame clones are kept and a portion is missing. V, J and clone size were drawn from that table, and D and trimming were deduced from the DNA. The sample shows 150,000 or so clones, around 83% of them seen only once. Cohort assignment relied on participant-reported clinical history. In the 2 weeks before study entry, exposed participants met a COVID-19 case, which was PCR-confirmed or clinician-diagnosed. From germline, CDR1 is SGHAT and CDR2 FQNNGV. V gave up 1 base and J gave up 0 bases; unmatched junction bases: 5. The CDR3 contains 16 residues.

The chain recombines TRBV11-2 with TRBJ1-1; TRBD1 matches 7 bases. The sequence was obtained from a woman in her forties or fifties who had been exposed to COVID-19. The sequencing input was PBMCs or T cells enriched from blood (not recorded which). The DNA of the CDR3 is TGTGCCAGCAGCTTAGTGTGGGGACAGATGAACACTGAAGCTTTCTTT. This codes for CASSLVWGQMNTEAFF.